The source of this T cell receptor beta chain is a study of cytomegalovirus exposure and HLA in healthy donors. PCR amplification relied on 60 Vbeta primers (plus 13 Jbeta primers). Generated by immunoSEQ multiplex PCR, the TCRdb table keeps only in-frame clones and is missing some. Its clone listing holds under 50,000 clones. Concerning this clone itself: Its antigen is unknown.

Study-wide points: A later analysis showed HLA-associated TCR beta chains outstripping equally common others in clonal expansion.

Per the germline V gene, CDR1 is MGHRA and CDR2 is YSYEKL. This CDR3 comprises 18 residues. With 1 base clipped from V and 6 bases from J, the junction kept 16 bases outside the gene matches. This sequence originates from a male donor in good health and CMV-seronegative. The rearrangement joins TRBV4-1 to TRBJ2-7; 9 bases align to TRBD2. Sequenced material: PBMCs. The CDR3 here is CASSQARGLAGTKGEQYF. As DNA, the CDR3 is TGCGCCAGCAGCCAAGCCCGGGGGCTAGCGGGGACTAAGGGCGAGCAGTACTTC.